This passage covers 18 T cell receptor beta chains from one sample sequenced in a study of cytomegalovirus exposure and HLA in healthy donors. In the PCR, 60 Vbeta and 13 Jbeta primers were used. The method was immunoSEQ multiplex PCR; TCRdb's version includes in-frame clones alone and lacks a portion of them. Among 250,000 to 350,000 clones, roughly two thirds were seen once, and the ten largest hold around 2.3%. The sequencing sample was made of PBMCs. These receptors all come from a female donor in good health and CMV-seronegative.

This chain joins TRBV6-1 and TRBJ2-7; 7 nucleotides agree with TRBD2. The CDR3 is 17 amino acids. Trimming at V came to 4 bases and at J to 0 bases, leaving 12 bases not matched to a gene. CDR1 and CDR2 from the germline V gene are MNHNS and SASEGT. The CDR3 nucleotides read TGTGCCAGCAGTGGCGGGTTGGGGGGGAGTAACTCCTACGAGCAGTACTTC. This gives the protein CASSGGLGGSNSYEQYF.

The chain is built from TRBV5-1 and TRBJ2-7, with TRBD2 identical over 9 bases. CDR1 is SGHRS and CDR2 is YFSETQ in the germline V gene. The junction had 7 bases not matched to a gene; V was cut back by 4 bases and J by 5 bases. CDR3 length: 14 residues. The DNA of the CDR3 is TGCGCCAGCAGCGCGGGAGGGTTTACTCACGAGCAGTACTTC. Protein sequence: CASSAGGFTHEQYF.

The count of this clone is one. The CDR3 coding sequence is TGTGCCAGCAGTGAAGAGCTAGCTGGCGGGCAGTACTTC. Its translation is CASSEELAGGQYF. The chain joins TRBV2 to TRBJ2-7; tentatively, D is TRBD2 (5 bases). V lost 1 base, J lost 9 bases, and 13 bases lay in between. From germline, CDR1 is SNHLY and CDR2 FYNNEI. The CDR3 length is 13 residues.

The rearrangement joins TRBV11-2 to TRBJ2-7; the D gene is possibly TRBD2 (5 bases). The CDR3 runs to 13 residues. Germline V gene data show CDR1 as SGHAT and CDR2 as FQNNGV. V lost 7 bases and J 2 bases, leaving 12 bases between the germline ends. The DNA for the CDR3 is TGTGCCAGCATGGGTAAGACTACCTACGAGCAGTACTTC. It specifies CASMGKTTYEQYF.

This clone has a handful of counts. The chain combines TRBV2 with TRBJ2-2; 7 bases are a match to TRBD1. CDR3 size: 15 residues. Germline loops: CDR1 SNHLY, CDR2 FYNNEI. V shed 6 bases, J shed 2 bases, and the junction held 6 bases outside the gene matches. DNA of the CDR3: TGTGCCAGCAGCGGGACAGTTGTTAACACCGGGGAGCTGTTTTTT. Translation: CASSGTVVNTGELFF. The whole variable domain, remainder taken from reference TRBV2 and TRBJ2-2, is EPEVTQTPSHQVTQMGQEVILRCVPISNHLYFYWYRQILGQKVEFLVSFYNNEISEKSEIFDDQFSVERPDGSNFTLKIRSTKLEDSAMYFCASSGTVVNTGELFFGEGSRLTVL.

The chain combines TRBV9 with TRBJ1-5, with 8 positions matching TRBD1. The CDR3 is made up of 15 amino acids. Losses at the gene ends were 3 bases for V and 6 bases for J; bases not matched to a gene: 8. The germline gives CDR1 SGDLS, CDR2 YYNGEE. In DNA form, the CDR3 reads TGTGCCAGCAGCGCAACAGGGGGTAAGGGTCAGCCCCAGCATTTT. It is translated as CASSATGGKGQPQHF.

This clone was picked up a small number of times. The V call is TRBV9, the J call TRBJ2-7, with D perhaps matching TRBD2 (6 bases). The V end was cut by 1 base, the J end by 2 bases, with 13 bases between. Germline assignment: CDR1 SGDLS and CDR2 YYNGEE. CDR3 length equals 15 residues. The CDR3 spells CASSVYATGAYEQYF. As DNA, the CDR3 is TGTGCCAGCAGCGTATATGCCACGGGAGCCTACGAGCAGTACTTC.

The chain joins TRBV6-5 to TRBJ1-3; tentatively, D is TRBD1 (5 bases). Germline V gives CDR1 MNHEY, CDR2 SVGAGI. V was cut by 6 bases and J by 4 bases, with 10 bases left in between. CDR3 size: 13 residues. CDR3 loop: CASRQGTGNTIYF. The CDR3 nucleotides read TGTGCCAGCAGGCAGGGTACGGGAAACACCATATATTTT.

The chain couples TRBV28 to TRBJ2-7; 8 nucleotides match TRBD1. The V and J ends lost 6 bases and 4 bases, in that order; junction bases with no gene match: 8. This CDR3 spans 14 amino acids. Germline V gene sequence: CDR1 MDHEN, CDR2 SYDVKM. CDR3 coding DNA: TGTGCCAGCAGGCTTTTACAGGGGGGTTACGAGCAGTACTTC. Its translation is CASRLLQGGYEQYF.

The V gene is TRBV30, the J gene TRBJ1-3, with D unclear. Trimming removed 1 base from V and 0 bases from J, with 7 bases in between. From germline, CDR1 is GTSNPN and CDR2 SVGIG (reference sequence). CDR3 length: 14 amino acids. Written as DNA, the CDR3 is TGTGCCTGGAGTGGTCCAGACTCTGGAAACACCATATATTTT. Translating gives CAWSGPDSGNTIYF.

This clone was recorded a few times. V and J are TRBV5-5 and TRBJ2-3, with TRBD2 identical over 7 bases. Losses at the gene ends were 2 bases for V and 0 bases for J; bases not matched to a gene: 3. The CDR3 is 15 residues long. Germline loops: CDR1 SGHKS, CDR2 YYEKEE (reference sequence). The CDR3 reads CASSFILASTDTQYF. As DNA, the CDR3 is TGTGCCAGCAGCTTTATACTAGCGAGCACAGATACGCAGTATTTT. The whole variable domain, filled in from reference TRBV5-5 and TRBJ2-3, reads DAGVTQSPTHLIKTRGQQVTLRCSPISGHKSVSWYQQVLGQGPQFIFQYYEKEERGRGNFPDRFSARQFPNYSSELNVNALLLGDSALYLCASSFILASTDTQYFGPGTRLTVL.

The J gene is TRBJ2-2, the V gene TRBV5-8; 9 bases are shared with TRBD2. With 4 bases clipped from V and 7 bases from J, the junction kept 11 bases outside the gene matches. CDR3 length: 16 amino acids. Germline V gene data show CDR1 as SGHTS and CDR2 as YDEGEE. The CDR3: CASSISGRLEIGELFF. The CDR3 coding sequence is TGTGCCAGCAGCATTAGCGGGAGATTGGAGATCGGGGAGCTGTTTTTT.

The chain is built from TRBV2 and TRBJ2-3, with a tentative D call TRBD2 (6 bases). The germline CDR1 and CDR2 sequences are SNHLY and FYNNEI. The V and J ends lost 7 bases and 10 bases respectively, with 12 bases between them. This CDR3 region has 11 residues. The CDR3 is CASISSGPQYF. The CDR3 region has the DNA TGTGCCAGCATAAGTAGCGGCCCGCAGTATTTT.

The chain links TRBV5-4 to TRBJ2-5; unclear D gene. Germline V lookup: CDR1 SGHNT, CDR2 YYREEE (reference sequence). The V end lost 2 bases, the J end lost 4 bases, and 6 bases lay between the germline ends. This CDR3 is built from 12 residues. CDR3 loop: CASSLARETQYF. The CDR3 DNA reads as TGTGCCAGCAGCTTAGCGAGAGAGACCCAGTACTTC.

The V and J genes are TRBV6-1 and TRBJ2-6, with D tentatively TRBD1 (5 bases). Germline CDR1 reads MNHNS; CDR2 reads SASEGT. V was pared by 3 bases and J by 5 bases, with 11 bases between. This CDR3 has 15 amino acids. CDR3 sequence reads: CASSEWTRRANVLTF. In nucleotides, the CDR3 is TGTGCCAGCAGTGAGTGGACACGGCGGGCCAACGTCCTGACTTTC.

The chain joins TRBV6-1 to TRBJ2-7; perhaps TRBD2 as D (6 bases). V lost 7 bases to trimming and J lost 2 bases, with 9 bases between them. Germline values: CDR1 MNHNS, CDR2 SASEGT. The CDR3 contains 12 residues. As DNA, the CDR3 is TGTGCCAGCACCGGGACTGCCTACGAGCAGTACTTC. This codes for CASTGTAYEQYF.

V gene TRBV5-4 combines with J gene TRBJ2-1; TRBD2 matches 7 bases. The CDR3 consists of 14 residues. The V segment lost 6 bases and the J segment 9 bases; nucleotides outside the gene matches: 12. CDR1 is SGHNT and CDR2 is YYREEE in the germline V gene (reference sequence). CDR3 protein: CASTPRAGGSEQFF. For the CDR3, the DNA is TGTGCCAGCACCCCGAGGGCTGGCGGGAGTGAGCAGTTCTTC.

This chain connects TRBV5-1 to TRBJ2-1, with a tentative D call TRBD2 (5 bases). CDR3 length equals 12 residues. Germline loops: CDR1 SGHRS, CDR2 YFSETQ. Trimming cost V 0 bases and J 12 bases, with 10 bases left between them. CDR3 DNA sequence: TGCGCCAGCAGCTTGGAAGACTACAGGCAGTTCTTC. This translates into CASSLEDYRQFF.